This T cell receptor (beta chain) was sequenced for a study of CD8 T cells in ankylosing spondylitis. Findings and caveats of the study: There was a TCR beta motif, made of several highly homologous variants, that appeared characteristic of ankylosing spondylitis blood.

TCRdb ran MiXCR on the 5' RACE reads and lists one entry per CDR3 protein. The sample has 350,000 to 550,000 distinct CDR3 sequences; roughly a quarter are singletons. This clonotype has a single count. Its antigen is undetermined. The ends were cut back, 1 base at V and 0 bases at J, with 10 bases in the middle. Germline V gene data show CDR1 as SGHVS and CDR2 as FQNEAQ. The CDR3 contains 16 residues. J is TRBJ2-4 and V is TRBV7-8, with TRBD1 as a possible D gene (5 bases). This clonotype was obtained from a male donor with ankylosing spondylitis. The specimen sequenced was blood, either unsorted or a sorted T cell fraction (not recorded which). The CDR3 DNA is TGTGCCAGCAGCTTAGAGGGGATTCTAGCCAAAAACATTCAGTACTTC. This codes for CASSLEGILAKNIQYF.